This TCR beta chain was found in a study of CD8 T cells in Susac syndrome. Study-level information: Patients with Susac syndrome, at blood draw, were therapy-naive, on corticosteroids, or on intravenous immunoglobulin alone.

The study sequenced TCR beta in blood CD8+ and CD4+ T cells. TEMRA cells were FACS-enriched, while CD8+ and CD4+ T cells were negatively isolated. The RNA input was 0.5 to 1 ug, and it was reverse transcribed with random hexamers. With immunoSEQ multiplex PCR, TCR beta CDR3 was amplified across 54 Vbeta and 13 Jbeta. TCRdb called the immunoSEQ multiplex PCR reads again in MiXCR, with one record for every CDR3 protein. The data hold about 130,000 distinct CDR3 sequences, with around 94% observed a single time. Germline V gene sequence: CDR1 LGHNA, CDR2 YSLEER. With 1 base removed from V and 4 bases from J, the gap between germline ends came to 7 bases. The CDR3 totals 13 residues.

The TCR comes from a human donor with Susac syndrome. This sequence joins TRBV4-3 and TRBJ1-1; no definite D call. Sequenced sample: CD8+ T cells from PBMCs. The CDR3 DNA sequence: TGCGCCAGCAGCCAAGTCATGGCCACTGAAGCTTTCTTT. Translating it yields CASSQVMATEAFF.